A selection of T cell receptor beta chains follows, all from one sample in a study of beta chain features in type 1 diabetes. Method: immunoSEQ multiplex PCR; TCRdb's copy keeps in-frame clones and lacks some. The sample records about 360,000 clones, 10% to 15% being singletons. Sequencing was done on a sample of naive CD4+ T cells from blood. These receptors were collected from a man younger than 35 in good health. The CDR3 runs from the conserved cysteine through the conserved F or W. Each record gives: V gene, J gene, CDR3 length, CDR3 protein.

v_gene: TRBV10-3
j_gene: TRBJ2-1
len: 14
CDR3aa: CAISGLAENNEQFF

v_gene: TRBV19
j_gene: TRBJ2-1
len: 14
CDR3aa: CASSIGLGAGEQFF

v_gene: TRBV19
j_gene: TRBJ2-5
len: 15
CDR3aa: CASGSGGRRQETQYF

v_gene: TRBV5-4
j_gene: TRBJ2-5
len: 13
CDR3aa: CASSQGQQETQYF

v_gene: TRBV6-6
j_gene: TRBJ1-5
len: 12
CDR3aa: CASGGIGQPQHF

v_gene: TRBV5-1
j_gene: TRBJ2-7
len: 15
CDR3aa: CASSLGQGIANEQYF

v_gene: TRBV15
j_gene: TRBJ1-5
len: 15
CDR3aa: CATSSAGTGYQPQHF

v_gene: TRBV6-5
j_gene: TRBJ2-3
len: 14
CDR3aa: CASSRTSPSDTQYF

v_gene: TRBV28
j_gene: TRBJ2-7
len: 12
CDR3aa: CASYAVTYEQYF

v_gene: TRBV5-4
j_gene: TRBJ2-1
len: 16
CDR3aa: CASSRGRGGYYNEQFF

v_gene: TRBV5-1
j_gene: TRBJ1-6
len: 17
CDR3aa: CASSLKDQGAVNSPLHF

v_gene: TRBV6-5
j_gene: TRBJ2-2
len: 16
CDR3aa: CASSYGRSSGTGELFF

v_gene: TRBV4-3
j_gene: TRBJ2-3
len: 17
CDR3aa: CASSQGHRGSSTDTQYF

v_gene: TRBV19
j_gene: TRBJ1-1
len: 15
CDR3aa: CASSFYRDRGTEAFF

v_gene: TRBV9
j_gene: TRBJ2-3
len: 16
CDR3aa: CASSVGLAGGTDTQYF

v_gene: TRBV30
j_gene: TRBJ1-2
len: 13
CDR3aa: CAWIALWGGGYTF

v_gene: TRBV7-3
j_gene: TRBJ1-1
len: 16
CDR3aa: CASSPQRTEGGTEAFF

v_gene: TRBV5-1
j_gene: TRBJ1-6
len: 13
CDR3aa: CASSTRVGSPLHF

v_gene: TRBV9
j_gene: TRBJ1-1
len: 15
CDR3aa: CASSVEGGRNTEAFF

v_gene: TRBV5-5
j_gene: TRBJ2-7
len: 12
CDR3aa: CASSLTGEEQYF

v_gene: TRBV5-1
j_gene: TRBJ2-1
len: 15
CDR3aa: CASSLVSGSYNEQFF

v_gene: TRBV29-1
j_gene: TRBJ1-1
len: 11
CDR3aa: CSVRRGKKAFF

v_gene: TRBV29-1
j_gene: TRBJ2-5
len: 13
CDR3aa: CSVDRGGGETQYF

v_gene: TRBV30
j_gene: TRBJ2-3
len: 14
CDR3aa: CAWSSGGIGDTQYF

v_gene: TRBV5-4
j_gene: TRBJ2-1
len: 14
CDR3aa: CASSLVDSYNEQFF

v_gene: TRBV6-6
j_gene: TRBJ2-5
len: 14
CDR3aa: CASNPVSTGETQYF

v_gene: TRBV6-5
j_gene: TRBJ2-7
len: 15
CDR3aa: CASSYEAVAPGEQYF

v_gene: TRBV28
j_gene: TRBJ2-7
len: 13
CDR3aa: CASSRDISYEQYF

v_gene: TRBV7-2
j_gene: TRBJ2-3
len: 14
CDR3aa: CASSLSGGRDTQYF

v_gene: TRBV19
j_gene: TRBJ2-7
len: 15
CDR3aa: CASSHSGTGHYEQYF

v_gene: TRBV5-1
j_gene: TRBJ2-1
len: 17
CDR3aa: CASSSQAGYSSYNEQFF

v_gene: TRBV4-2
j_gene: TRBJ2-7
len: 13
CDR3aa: CASSQDLFYEQYF

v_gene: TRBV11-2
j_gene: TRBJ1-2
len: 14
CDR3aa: CASSSIKGGQGYTF